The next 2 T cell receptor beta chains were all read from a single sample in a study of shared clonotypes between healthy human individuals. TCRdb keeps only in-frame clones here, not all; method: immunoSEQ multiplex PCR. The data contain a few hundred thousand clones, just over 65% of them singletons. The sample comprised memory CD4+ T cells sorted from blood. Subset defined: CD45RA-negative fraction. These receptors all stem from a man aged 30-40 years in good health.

The CDR3 DNA reads as TGTGCCTGGACCAGGGCCCTACAAGAGACCCAGTACTTC. Protein: CAWTRALQETQYF. The V call is TRBV30, the J call TRBJ2-5; TRBD1 is a possible D gene (5 bases). The V gene lost 4 bases and the J gene lost 2 bases, with 11 bases spanning the gap. The CDR3 spans 13 residues. Germline CDR1 and CDR2: GTSNPN and SVGIG (reference sequence).

The CDR3: CASRTEIYEAFF. Here the CDR3 DNA reads TGTGCCAGTAGGACCGAGATATATGAAGCTTTCTTT. The chain combines TRBV19 with TRBJ1-1; D call uncertain. V lost 6 bases to trimming and J lost 7 bases, with 12 bases between them. Germline loops: CDR1 LNHDA, CDR2 SQIVND (reference sequence). The CDR3 runs to 12 residues.